This entry concerns a single TCR beta chain. Only in-frame clones appear in the TCRdb table, and some are missing; sequencing was by immunoSEQ multiplex PCR. The table shows 70,000 or so clones, with 80% to 95% occurring only once. The source of the sample is a study of T cell changes during pregnancy in multiple sclerosis. This CDR3 contains 11 residues. The germline CDR1 and CDR2 sequences are SEHNR and FQNEAQ (reference sequence). The clonotype was recovered from a female donor with multiple sclerosis, enrolled in a pregnancy study. This chain links TRBV7-9 with TRBJ1-2; 10 bases match TRBD1. Sequences were derived from CD4+ T cells from peripheral blood mononuclear cells, sampled after pregnancy. The CDR3 sequence: CVGQGDYGYTF. CDR3 nucleotide sequence: TGTGTAGGACAGGGGGACTATGGCTACACCTTC.